The clone carrying this T cell receptor beta chain was counted a few times. The data belong to a study of neoadjuvant anti-PD-1 for oral cavity cancer. Overall study: Non-progressing patients received a fourth nivolumab dose near day 43, then surgery on days 50-56.

The CDR3 has 15 residues. Trimming shortened V by 0 bases and J by 4 bases, and 13 bases separated the two germline ends. Per germline, CDR1 SGHRS and CDR2 YFSETQ. This sample's time point: after neoadjuvant nivolumab, at surgical resection. Tumor libraries mostly used 4 to 5 ug genomic DNA, two replicates each. Clones were read by immunoSEQ multiplex PCR, and TCRdb kept only the in-frame ones, dropping some. The sample contains tens of thousands of clones, more than 20% of which appear only once. The material sequenced was tumor tissue, taken after nivolumab (anti-PD-1) treatment. This chain joins TRBV5-1 and TRBJ1-2; D might be TRBD1 (5 bases). This sequence was found in a person between 40 and 85 years old with oral cavity squamous cell carcinoma. The DNA for the CDR3 is TGCGCCAGCAGCTTGGGGCAGGCCGGGGGCTATGGCTACACCTTC. It encodes CASSLGQAGGYGYTF.